Listed below are T cell receptor beta chains from one sample, sequenced in a study of response to subunit inactivated influenza vaccine. A single record per CDR3 protein comes from TCRdb applying MiXCR to the RT-PCR reads. The sample lists around 710,000 distinct CDR3 sequences, approximately 14% occurring once. The specimen comprised PBMCs from blood, sampled approximately 15 days before vaccination. These receptors were collected from a man aged 50-60 years who received an inactivated influenza vaccine. Each CDR3 is given with its conserved first and last residue. A D gene is named only where the DNA matches it firmly. Rows may omit the clone size; those that give it use once, few, many or a size class.

j_call v_call clone_size d_call cdr3_aa cdr3_nt
TRBJ2-1 TRBV2 - TRBD2 CTSSPGTSGRASSYNEQFF TGTACCAGCAGTCCCGGGACTAGCGGGAGGGCAAGCTCCTACAATGAGCAGTTCTTC
TRBJ2-7 TRBV28 - TRBD1 CASRDTGTGWHEQYF TGTGCCAGCAGAGATACCGGGACAGGGTGGCACGAGCAGTACTTC
TRBJ2-7 TRBV20-1 few - CSARVTRRTRYEQYF TGCAGTGCTAGGGTTACCCGCCGGACACGCTACGAGCAGTACTTC
TRBJ2-7 TRBV21-1 - - CASKRWSGRVRYEQYF TGTGCCAGCAAACGTTGGAGCGGGAGGGTCCGCTACGAGCAGTACTTC
TRBJ2-5 TRBV13 - - CASSLERTKETQYF TGTGCCAGCAGCTTAGAGAGGACAAAAGAGACCCAGTACTTC
TRBJ1-2 TRBV20-1 few TRBD1 CSALTGTVSYGYTF TGCAGTGCCCTTACCGGGACAGTCTCTTATGGCTACACCTTC
TRBJ2-7 TRBV11-2 few - CASSLGQTAYEQYF TGTGCCAGCAGCTTAGGACAGACCGCCTACGAGCAGTACTTC
TRBJ2-7 TRBV20-1 - TRBD2 CSATLPSGRARGYEQYF TGCAGTGCTACCCTTCCGTCCGGGAGGGCCCGGGGCTACGAGCAGTACTTC
TRBJ2-5 TRBV5-5 - - CASSGGGARETQYF TGTGCCAGCAGCGGTGGCGGGGCCAGGGAGACCCAGTACTTC
TRBJ2-6 TRBV3-1 few - CASVPSGANVLTF TGTGCCAGCGTTCCCTCTGGGGCCAACGTCCTGACTTTC
TRBJ2-7 TRBV29-1 many TRBD1 CSVGQGVYEQYF TGCAGCGTTGGGCAGGGGGTCTACGAGCAGTACTTC
TRBJ2-1 TRBV11-2 - - CASSRGPAAHEQFF TGTGCCAGCAGCCGGGGTCCGGCTGCGCATGAGCAGTTCTTC
TRBJ1-2 TRBV11-2 few - CASSSLQGPARGYTF TGTGCCAGCAGCTCTCTTCAGGGGCCCGCGCGAGGCTACACCTTC
TRBJ2-7 TRBV5-5 few - CASRLQGGSYEQYF TGTGCCAGCAGGCTGCAGGGGGGGTCCTACGAGCAGTACTTC
TRBJ2-5 TRBV5-1 - - CASSLGSRSQETQYF TGCGCCAGCAGCTTGGGCTCCAGGTCCCAAGAGACCCAGTACTTC
TRBJ1-2 TRBV29-1 - - CSDQGYSGYTF TGCAGCGACCAGGGGTATTCTGGCTACACCTTC
TRBJ1-4 TRBV28 few - CASRRDGNEKLFF TGTGCCAGCAGGAGGGATGGTAATGAAAAACTGTTTTTT
TRBJ2-1 TRBV6-2/TRBV6-3 - TRBD1 CASSYSLRQGGEQFF TGTGCCAGCAGTTACTCTCTAAGACAGGGCGGCGAGCAGTTCTTC
TRBJ2-5 TRBV4-2 - - CASSQAQNQETQYF TGTGCCAGCAGCCAAGCTCAGAACCAAGAGACCCAGTACTTC
TRBJ2-3 TRBV6-4 - TRBD2 CASSVLAGGPRVKGGPDTQYF TGTGCCAGCAGTGTACTAGCGGGGGGGCCAAGGGTTAAGGGGGGCCCAGATACGCAGTATTTT
TRBJ2-3 TRBV12-3/TRBV12-4 few TRBD1 CASSQQGAWDTDTQYF TGTGCCAGCAGTCAACAGGGGGCCTGGGACACAGATACGCAGTATTTT
TRBJ2-3 TRBV11-2 many - CASSFLGDTQYF TGTGCCAGCAGCTTTCTCGGGGATACGCAGTATTTT
TRBJ2-1 TRBV6-1 - TRBD2 CASSESGGRLNEQFF TGTGCCAGCAGTGAAAGCGGCGGGAGATTAAATGAGCAGTTCTTC
TRBJ2-1 TRBV18 few TRBD2 CASSPTPSGVSSYNEQFF TGTGCCAGCTCACCAACGCCTAGCGGGGTTAGCTCCTACAATGAGCAGTTCTTC
TRBJ1-2 TRBV12-3/TRBV12-4 - TRBD1 CASSLYETGNYGYTF TGTGCCAGCAGTTTATACGAGACAGGGAACTATGGCTACACCTTC
TRBJ2-2 TRBV10-3 few - CAISGVGRDTGELFF TGTGCCATCAGTGGAGTCGGCAGAGACACCGGGGAGCTGTTTTTT
TRBJ1-5 TRBV6-2/TRBV6-3 few - CASRGGDNQPQHF TGTGCCAGCAGGGGGGGGGACAATCAGCCCCAGCATTTT
TRBJ1-2 TRBV29-1 few TRBD1 CSVDRDRGYGGYTF TGCAGCGTTGACCGGGACAGGGGATACGGCGGCTACACCTTC
TRBJ2-1 TRBV29-1 - - CSVPRNNEQFF TGCAGCGTTCCGCGGAACAATGAGCAGTTCTTC
TRBJ2-3 TRBV29-1 - - CSVAWTDTDTQYF TGCAGCGTTGCGTGGACAGACACAGATACGCAGTATTTT
TRBJ1-5 TRBV19 many - CASKTVLSNQPQHF TGTGCCAGTAAGACAGTACTTAGCAATCAGCCCCAGCATTTT
TRBJ2-1 TRBV5-6 - - CASSPRATVQFF TGTGCCAGCAGCCCCCGGGCCACGGTGCAGTTCTTC
TRBJ2-2 TRBV5-1 many TRBD2 CASSLTSGRTGELFF TGCGCCAGCAGCTTAACTAGCGGTAGGACCGGGGAGCTGTTTTTT
TRBJ2-5 TRBV6-5 few - CASSYSSIARETQYF TGTGCCAGCAGTTACTCGTCTATTGCTCGGGAGACCCAGTACTTC
TRBJ2-7 TRBV28 many - CASSLLHEQYF TGTGCCAGCAGTTTATTGCACGAGCAGTACTTC
TRBJ2-2 TRBV9 many - CASSPRAGQNTGELFF TGTGCCAGCAGCCCGAGAGCGGGACAGAACACCGGGGAGCTGTTTTTT
TRBJ2-7 TRBV20-1 few - CSAPRAAAYEQYF TGCAGTGCGCCGAGGGCAGCTGCCTACGAGCAGTACTTC
TRBJ2-7 TRBV6-1 few - CASTRGALSYEQYF TGTGCCAGCACCCGGGGGGCGTTGTCGTACGAGCAGTACTTC
TRBJ2-1 TRBV4-3 - - CASSQDGGAAAAYNEQFF TGCGCCAGCAGCCAAGATGGCGGAGCCGCGGCAGCCTACAATGAGCAGTTCTTC
TRBJ2-1 TRBV20-1 - - CSARPSMGGGYNEQFF TGCAGTGCTAGACCCTCTATGGGGGGAGGCTACAATGAGCAGTTCTTC
TRBJ1-5 TRBV6-5 few - CASSYDRDQPQHF TGTGCCAGCAGTTACGACCGGGATCAGCCCCAGCATTTT
TRBJ2-1 TRBV11-2 many - CASSSAIYEQFF TGTGCCAGCAGCTCCGCCATTTATGAGCAGTTCTTC
TRBJ2-7 TRBV20-1 few TRBD2 CSAGLAAYEQYF TGCAGTGCGGGGCTAGCGGCCTACGAGCAGTACTTC
TRBJ2-1 TRBV2 few TRBD2 CASSDTGLAGGVLGRNEQFF TGTGCCAGCAGTGATACGGGACTAGCGGGGGGGGTTCTTGGTAGGAATGAGCAGTTCTTC
TRBJ1-2 TRBV28 - TRBD1 CASSPTGEADGYTF TGTGCCAGCAGTCCGACAGGGGAGGCTGATGGCTACACCTTC
TRBJ1-3 TRBV2 few - CASSTRGGGGNTIYF TGTGCCAGCAGTACCAGGGGCGGAGGAGGAAACACCATATATTTT
TRBJ1-1 TRBV12-3/TRBV12-4 - - CASSFGTPGPEAFF TGTGCCAGCAGTTTTGGGACACCCGGCCCTGAAGCTTTCTTT
TRBJ2-2 TRBV5-1 few - CASSSIQSTGELFF TGCGCCAGCAGCTCCATTCAGAGCACCGGGGAGCTGTTTTTT
TRBJ2-7 TRBV7-2 - TRBD1 CASSLVWDRDYEQYF TGTGCCAGCAGCTTAGTCTGGGACAGAGACTACGAGCAGTACTTC
TRBJ1-1 TRBV12-3/TRBV12-4 few TRBD1 CASSRGQDLNTEAFF TGTGCCAGCAGCCGGGGACAGGACCTGAACACTGAAGCTTTCTTT
TRBJ2-5 TRBV9 few TRBD1 CASSADRGGETQYF TGTGCCAGCAGCGCGGACAGGGGGGGAGAGACCCAGTACTTC